This T cell receptor (beta chain) was recorded in a study of T cells in localized non-small cell lung cancer. Study-level findings and limits: Adjacent uninvolved lung tissue had the highest T cell clonality, exceeding tumor. Heterogeneity cannot be ruled out, as sequencing used one tumor region only. Out of the top 100 tumor clones, a median roughly 50 were seen in adjacent lung. Elevated blood T cell density was associated with longer overall survival.

In germline, CDR1 is MNHEY, CDR2 SMNVEV (reference sequence). This CDR3 spans 16 amino acids. V was pared by 0 bases and J by 8 bases, with 9 bases of the junction left unmatched. Some clones are missing from TCRdb's copy, which holds only in-frame ones; the method was immunoSEQ multiplex PCR. The sample includes just over 70,000 clones, roughly nine tenths of them seen just once. Details on this clone: The antigen is undetermined.

This rearrangement joins TRBV27 to TRBJ1-4; 7 bases are shared with TRBD1. The TCR originated in a male donor aged 60 or older with stage III squamous cell lung carcinoma. The sample was peripheral blood, taken before any cancer treatment. DNA of the CDR3: TGTGCCAGCAGTTTATCGGGACAGATGATTAGGGAAAAACTGTTTTTT. Translation gives CASSLSGQMIREKLFF.